This T cell receptor (beta chain) was retrieved from a study of cytomegalovirus exposure and HLA in healthy donors. A multiplex PCR was run with 60 Vbeta primers and 13 Jbeta primers. Sequencing was performed with immunoSEQ multiplex PCR; in TCRdb, only in-frame clones are kept and a portion is missing. Of 150,000 or so clones detected, approximately 74% appear once; the ten largest clones hold around 2.8%. The CDR3 length is 13 residues. J lost 10 bases, V lost 5 bases, and 9 bases had no gene match. Germline loops: CDR1 SEHNR, CDR2 FQNEAQ (reference sequence). This clone has a handful of counts. The origin of this receptor is a man aged 18 to 30 in good health and CMV-seronegative. This rearrangement joins TRBV7-9 to TRBJ2-5; 8 bases match TRBD1. Sequences were obtained from PBMCs. The CDR3 is CASSPRGPEGQYF. The CDR3 DNA sequence: TGTGCCAGCAGCCCCAGGGGGCCAGAGGGCCAGTACTTC.